The next 5 T cell receptor beta chains were all read from a single sample in a study of T cell repertoires and HLA-DP antigens. Their antigen targets remain unknown. Sequenced by immunoSEQ multiplex PCR; TCRdb stores in-frame clones only, minus some. The data contain approximately 90,000 clones, about 89% of them singletons. Sequencing used CD4+ T cells from PBMCs. The receptors here all came from a man aged 50 to 60 in good health and CMV-seronegative.

The chain has TRBV28 and TRBJ2-1, with 8 bases matching TRBD2. V shed 3 bases and J 2 bases; nucleotides not matched to a gene: 3. The germline gives CDR1 MDHEN, CDR2 SYDVKM. The CDR3 totals 15 residues. In DNA form, the CDR3 reads TGTGCCAGCAGTTTGGCCGGGGGGGCCTACAATGAGCAGTTCTTC. Translated: CASSLAGGAYNEQFF.

The chain links TRBV18 to TRBJ1-3; 8 bases map to TRBD1. Per germline, CDR1 KGHSH and CDR2 LQKENI. After removal of 3 bases from V and 4 bases from J, the junction contained 2 bases not matched to a gene. CDR3 size: 14 residues. CDR3 region: CASSPGTGGNTIYF. CDR3 sequence (DNA): TGTGCCAGCTCACCCGGGACAGGAGGAAACACCATATATTTT. Looking up the rest from reference TRBV18 and TRBJ1-3 gives the full variable domain: NAGVMQNPRHLVRRRGQEARLRCSPMKGHSHVYWYRQLPEEGLKFMVYLQKENIIDESGMPKERFSAEFPKEGPSILRIQQVVRGDSAAYFCASSPGTGGNTIYFGEGSWLTVV.

The CDR3 protein is CASSLTLRLTGANVLTF. The CDR3 region has the DNA TGTGCCAGCAGCTTAACGCTAAGGTTGACTGGGGCCAACGTCCTGACTTTC. The chain employs TRBV5-8 and TRBJ2-6; D remains ambiguous. Trimming shortened V by 2 bases and J by 2 bases, and 14 bases separated the two germline ends. Germline CDR1 SGHTS, CDR2 YDEGEE. The CDR3 has 17 residues.

V gene TRBV6-1 combines with J gene TRBJ1-5, with TRBD1 matching over 7 bases. The V gene end was trimmed by 2 bases and the J gene end by 5 bases; junction bases not matched to a gene: 9. Germline V gene data show CDR1 as MNHNS and CDR2 as SASEGT. CDR3 length equals 16 residues. The CDR3 loop reads CASSENPQGRYQPQHF. CDR3 in DNA: TGTGCCAGCAGTGAAAATCCACAGGGGCGCTATCAGCCCCAGCATTTT.

The chain combines TRBV11-2 with TRBJ2-5; TRBD2 agrees at 9 bases. Germline lookup yields CDR1 SGHAT and CDR2 FQNNGV. V was pared by 5 bases and J by 5 bases, with 12 bases of the junction left unmatched. The CDR3 length is 16 residues. The CDR3 spells CASSPAGGGASETQYF. The CDR3 DNA reads TGTGCCAGCAGCCCAGCGGGCGGGGGGGCGAGTGAGACCCAGTACTTC.